The 24 T cell receptor beta chains below were found in one sample sequenced in a study of blood T cell repertoires in COVID-19. Here immunoSEQ multiplex PCR was the method, and the copy in TCRdb shows in-frame clones only, minus some. The sample consists of approximately 310,000 clones, around 90% of them appearing once. Sequenced sample: peripheral blood. All receptors derive from a man aged 50-59 years with active or convalescent COVID-19.

The chain has TRBV7-2 and TRBJ2-5; D not resolved. The germline gives CDR1 SGHTA, CDR2 FQGNSA. CDR3 length equals 11 residues. V lost 8 bases and J lost 2, with 6 bases in between. The CDR3 spells CASEKQETQYF. The CDR3 DNA reads TGTGCCAGCGAGAAACAAGAGACCCAGTACTTC. The complete variable domain, with remaining parts taken from reference TRBV7-2 and TRBJ2-5, reads GAGVSQSPSNKVTEKGKDVELRCDPISGHTALYWYRQSLGQGLEFLIYFQGNSAPDKSGLPSDRFSAERTGGSVSTLTIQRTQQEDSAVYLCASEKQETQYFGPGTRLLVL.

V gene TRBV14 combines with J gene TRBJ2-7, with a tentative D call TRBD2 (6 bases). The V gene lost 3 bases and the J gene lost 4 bases, with 7 bases spanning the gap. CDR1 and CDR2 from the germline V gene are SGHDN and FVKESK. The CDR3 is 12 residues long. The CDR3 loop is CASSQGGYEQYF. The CDR3 DNA is TGTGCCAGCAGCCAGGGAGGTTACGAGCAGTACTTC. Complete variable domain (other parts from reference TRBV14 and TRBJ2-7): EAGVTQFPSHSVIEKGQTVTLRCDPISGHDNLYWYRRVMGKEIKFLLHFVKESKQDESGMPNNRFLAERTGGTYSTLKVQPAELEDSGVYFCASSQGGYEQYFGPGTRLTVT.

This chain joins TRBV7-6 and TRBJ2-3; a possible D gene is TRBD2 (5 bases). CDR1 and CDR2 (germline): SGHVS, FNYEAQ. V was clipped by 0 bases and J by 1 base, with 14 bases between them. The CDR3 consists of 17 residues. CDR3 region: CASSLAARGLGTDTQYF. Here the CDR3 DNA reads TGTGCCAGCAGCTTAGCGGCTAGAGGGTTGGGCACAGATACGCAGTATTTT.

The chain joins TRBV29-1 to TRBJ2-1, with 10 bases that match TRBD2. V shed 0 bases and J 4 bases; nucleotides not matched to a gene: 3. This CDR3 region has 15 residues. The germline CDR1 and CDR2 sequences are SQVTM and ANQGSEA. The CDR3 loop is CSVEEASGSYNEQFF. CDR3 nucleotides: TGCAGCGTTGAAGAAGCTAGCGGGAGTTACAATGAGCAGTTCTTC.

The gene calls are TRBV7-9 and TRBJ2-7, with 7 positions matching TRBD2. Germline V CDR1 and CDR2: SEHNR, FQNEAQ (reference sequence). The CDR3 has 19 residues. Trimming took 5 bases from V and 5 from J; bases not matched to a gene: 24. CDR3: CASSPEAYSGAFQSHEQYF. CDR3 in DNA: TGTGCCAGCAGCCCCGAGGCGTACAGCGGGGCCTTTCAATCCCACGAGCAGTACTTC. Using reference TRBV7-9 and TRBJ2-7 for the parts outside the CDR3, the full variable domain is DTGVSQNPRHKITKRGQNVTFRCDPISEHNRLYWYRQTLGQGPEFLTYFQNEAQLEKSRLLSDRFSAERPKGSFSTLEIQRTEQGDSAMYLCASSPEAYSGAFQSHEQYFGPGTRLTVT.

This chain connects TRBV9 to TRBJ2-2, with TRBD2 matching over 8 bases. Unmatched junction bases numbered 2, after V lost 2 bases and J lost 5 bases. The CDR3 spans 14 residues. Germline V gene lookup returns CDR1 SGDLS and CDR2 YYNGEE. The CDR3 DNA reads as TGTGCCAGCAGCGTTAGCGGGATTACCGGGGAGCTGTTTTTT. Its translation is CASSVSGITGELFF.

This clone was seen a single time. This chain joins TRBV27 and TRBJ1-2, with 7 bases fitting TRBD1. This CDR3 comprises 13 residues. V dropped 10 bases and J dropped 0; count of bases not matched to a gene: 5. CDR1 and CDR2 (germline): MNHEY, SMNVEV (reference sequence). The CDR3 loop reads CATQGGANYGYTF. CDR3 coding DNA: TGTGCCACCCAGGGGGGCGCTAACTATGGCTACACCTTC.

The chain is built from TRBV19 and TRBJ2-7, with TRBD2 as a possible D gene (5 bases). The CDR3 loop spans 15 amino acids. Germline V CDR1 and CDR2: LNHDA, SQIVND (reference sequence). V lost 0 bases to trimming and J lost 6 bases, with 15 bases between them. In nucleotides, the CDR3 is TGTGCCAGTAGTATAGACCGGGAAGGAGTAGGCGAGCAGTACTTC. Translated: CASSIDREGVGEQYF. Full variable domain (rest looked up from reference TRBV19 and TRBJ2-7): DGGITQSPKYLFRKEGQNVTLSCEQNLNHDAMYWYRQDPGQGLRLIYYSQIVNDFQKGDIAEGYSVSREKKESFPLTVTSAQKNPTAFYLCASSIDREGVGEQYFGPGTRLTVT.

V usage is TRBV5-1 and J usage is TRBJ2-2, with 8 bases that match TRBD1. Germline trimming cut 4 bases from V and 6 bases from J; bases unmatched to any gene: 8. This CDR3 contains 15 residues. From germline, CDR1 is SGHRS and CDR2 YFSETQ. Written as DNA, the CDR3 is TGCGCCAGCAGCCCCGGACAGGGCAGGGCCGGGGAGCTGTTTTTT. This sequence encodes CASSPGQGRAGELFF.

The J gene is TRBJ1-1, the V gene TRBV6-5; unclear D gene. The CDR3 spans 14 residues. The germline V gene encodes CDR1 MNHEY and CDR2 SVGAGI. V was pared by 0 bases and J by 1 base, with 6 bases between. CDR3: CASSYSAGNTEAFF. The CDR3 DNA follows: TGTGCCAGCAGTTACTCTGCGGGGAACACTGAAGCTTTCTTT.

The V gene is TRBV28, the J gene TRBJ2-3; the D gene is possibly TRBD2 (6 bases). The V end lost 2 bases, the J end lost 4 bases, and 10 bases lay between the germline ends. CDR3 length equals 14 residues. CDR1 MDHEN and CDR2 SYDVKM come from the germline V gene. CDR3 in amino acids: CASSLGGRSDTQYF. The CDR3 DNA follows: TGTGCCAGCAGTTTAGGAGGGAGGTCAGATACGCAGTATTTT.

The chain has TRBV6-6 and TRBJ1-6; D unresolved. This CDR3 contains 19 residues. V dropped 5 bases and J dropped 7 bases, with 27 bases sitting between them. Germline V CDR1 and CDR2: MNHNY, SVGAGI (reference sequence). The DNA of the CDR3 is TGTGCCAGCAGTCACATGATTCAATCTACGGGGAGAACAAATTCACCCCTCCACTTT. It is translated as CASSHMIQSTGRTNSPLHF.

This sequence joins TRBV5-5 and TRBJ1-2; D unresolved. The V end was cut by 3 bases, the J end by 8 bases, with 17 bases between. CDR1 is SGHKS and CDR2 is YYEKEE in the germline V gene (reference sequence). The CDR3 is 14 residues long. The CDR3 nucleotides are TGTGCCAGCAGCTCGGTCGGGGTGTACTCGGGCTACACCTTC. Encoded protein: CASSSVGVYSGYTF. The full variable domain, completed using reference TRBV5-5 and TRBJ1-2, is DAGVTQSPTHLIKTRGQQVTLRCSPISGHKSVSWYQQVLGQGPQFIFQYYEKEERGRGNFPDRFSARQFPNYSSELNVNALLLGDSALYLCASSSVGVYSGYTFGSGTRLTVV.

This chain joins TRBV2 and TRBJ2-1; 11 nucleotides agree with TRBD1. Germline V gene data show CDR1 as SNHLY and CDR2 as FYNNEI. V lost 9 bases and J lost 10; bases outside the gene matches: 20. The CDR3 has 17 amino acids. The chain's CDR3 is CARNPGTGGTLRAEQFF. In DNA form, the CDR3 reads TGTGCCAGAAATCCCGGGACAGGGGGGACGTTGCGGGCGGAGCAGTTCTTC.

The chain has TRBV12-3 or TRBV12-4 and TRBJ1-5, with D maybe TRBD1 (5 bases). Trimming removed 3 bases at V and 4 bases at J, with 7 bases between. The CDR3 is 13 amino acids. The CDR3 loop reads CASSLDINQPQHF. The CDR3 coding sequence is TGTGCCAGCAGTTTGGACATTAATCAGCCCCAGCATTTT.

This chain joins TRBV7-2 and TRBJ2-1; 8 bases match TRBD2. Per the germline V gene, CDR1 is SGHTA and CDR2 is FQGNSA. The CDR3 is made up of 18 amino acids. The V and J ends lost 1 base and 5 bases, in that order; junction bases with no gene match: 13. As DNA, the CDR3 is TGTGCCAGCAGCTTAGTTAGCGGGGAAATTAGGGCCAACAATGAGCAGTTCTTC. Translation: CASSLVSGEIRANNEQFF. Drawing the rest from reference TRBV7-2 and TRBJ2-1, the complete variable domain is GAGVSQSPSNKVTEKGKDVELRCDPISGHTALYWYRQSLGQGLEFLIYFQGNSAPDKSGLPSDRFSAERTGGSVSTLTIQRTQQEDSAVYLCASSLVSGEIRANNEQFFGPGTRLTVL.

DNA of the CDR3: TGCGCCAGCAGTACTAGCGCAAGCACAGATACGCAGTATTTT. It translates to CASSTSASTDTQYF. The chain recombines TRBV5-1 with TRBJ2-3; 7 bases are a match to TRBD2. Germline lookup yields CDR1 SGHRS and CDR2 YFSETQ. V shed 5 bases and J 0 bases; nucleotides not matched to a gene: 3. The CDR3 consists of 14 residues.

The chain couples TRBV3-1 (or the pseudogene TRBV3-2) to TRBJ2-6, with TRBD1 as a possible D gene (6 bases). The CDR3 consists of 17 residues. The germline V gene encodes CDR1 LGHDT and CDR2 YNNKEL (reference sequence). The germline V and J ends were trimmed by 4 bases and 4 bases, with 17 bases remaining between them. In nucleotides, the CDR3 is TGTGCCAGCAGCCCGGATTATTCAGGGGCAGGGGCCAACGTCCTGACTTTC. Amino acids: CASSPDYSGAGANVLTF.

The V and J genes are TRBV10-3 and TRBJ1-1; perhaps TRBD1 as D (5 bases). CDR3 length equals 14 residues. Trimming cost V 10 bases and J 0 bases, with 15 bases left between them. Germline V gene sequence: CDR1 ENHRY, CDR2 SYGVKD. Written as DNA, the CDR3 is TGTGCCACCCTTTCAGGGCTCATGAACACTGAAGCTTTCTTT. This encodes CATLSGLMNTEAFF.

This rearrangement joins TRBV30 to TRBJ1-1; D not resolved. V lost 2 bases, J lost 0 bases, and 7 bases lay in between. CDR3 length: 13 amino acids. CDR1 and CDR2 (germline): GTSNPN, SVGIG (reference sequence). CDR3 nucleotides: TGTGCCTGGAGTCGGTCATTGAACACTGAAGCTTTCTTT. Protein: CAWSRSLNTEAFF. Using reference TRBV30 and TRBJ1-1 for the parts outside the CDR3, the full variable domain is SQTIHQWPATLVQPVGSPLSLECTVEGTSNPNLYWYRQAAGRGLQLLFYSVGIGQISSEVPQNLSASRPQDRQFILSSKKLLLSDSGFYLCAWSRSLNTEAFFGQGTRLTVV.

The chain couples TRBV11-2 to TRBJ2-1; D may be TRBD2 (6 bases). The CDR3 covers 15 residues. CDR1 and CDR2 (germline): SGHAT, FQNNGV. V was cut by 5 bases and J by 3 bases, with 14 bases left in between. The CDR3 region has the DNA TGTGCCAGCAGCCCACGACTAGAGAACTACAATGAGCAGTTCTTC. Translation: CASSPRLENYNEQFF.

This clone has a handful of counts. The chain couples TRBV6-5 to TRBJ1-6; no definite D call. Germline values: CDR1 MNHEY, CDR2 SVGAGI. The CDR3 has 12 amino acids. Between the trimmed V and J ends, which lost 5 bases and 12 bases, there was a span of 11 bases. CDR3 in DNA: TGTGCCAGCAGTCCCGAGCGGGAACCCCTCCACTTT. Amino acid sequence: CASSPEREPLHF.

This clone was seen just once. The DNA of the CDR3 is TGTGCCAGCAGTCCCACAGGGGGCTATGAAAAACTGTTTTTT. It specifies CASSPTGGYEKLFF. The chain joins TRBV27 to TRBJ1-4; 9 bases map to TRBD1. J lost 6 bases, V lost 5 bases, and 4 bases had no gene match. From germline, CDR1 is MNHEY and CDR2 SMNVEV (reference sequence). The CDR3 is 14 amino acids.

This clone was found once. The chain couples TRBV7-9 to TRBJ2-6; a possible D gene is TRBD2 (6 bases). CDR1 SEHNR and CDR2 FQNEAQ come from the germline V gene (reference sequence). The CDR3 extends over 19 amino acids. The V end lost 2 bases, the J end lost 1 base, and 18 bases lay between the germline ends. The CDR3 coding sequence is TGTGCCAGCAGCTTATCCGCGGGGACCCGGTCTTCTGGGGCCAACGTCCTGACTTTC. Encoded protein: CASSLSAGTRSSGANVLTF.